The T cell receptor beta chain described here comes from a study of T cell responses to AZD1222 COVID-19 vaccine (dated by TCRdb to the early 2020s). In the study overall: AZD1222 recipients with second doses at about 4 weeks or about 12 weeks were pooled, because spike-specific TCR depth and breadth did not differ between schedules. TCR sequencing covered 233 trial participants: about 210 given two doses of AZD1222 and approximately 26 given two doses of MenACWY control vaccine. Trial participants were enrolled into age subgroups of 18-55, 56-69 and 70-plus years, which contained 148, 28 and 57 TCR-sequenced participants, respectively.

The germline V gene specifies KGHSH as CDR1 and LQKENI as CDR2. Clipping removes 3 bases from V and 5 bases from J, with 3 as the unmatched junction base count. From cysteine to phenylalanine, the CDR3 is 14 amino acids long. Just CDR3 DNA is preserved here, 42 bases in frame from base 1. The CDR3 regions of human TCRbeta chains were analyzed by immunosequencing. On the study's bioinformatics: Repertoire TCRs were matched against a reference library of SARS-CoV-2-specific TCRs generated with the MIRA antigen-specificity platform. Breadth meant the fraction of unique TCRs that were SARS-CoV-2-associated, whereas depth meant the fraction of total T cells that were SARS-CoV-2-associated. Using the MIRA data, each spike-specific TCR was assigned both to the spike region to which the TCR was reactive and to a CD4 or CD8 class. Log10-transformed breadth and depth values were compared by one-way ANOVA with Sidak's multiple comparisons tests. Imported from immuneACCESS, the table was reduced by TCRdb to in-frame sequences with V and J called. These copies leave out some clones; in studies compared against another copy, an unresolved V gene accounts for under half, and the cause of the remainder is not known. V and J calls and clone size are those listed in that table; D and trimming were worked out from the DNA. This sample is represented by more than 85,000 clones; approximately 86% of them were singletons. The biggest ten clones account for around 4.8% of the sample.

Broader findings and caveats from the paper: Most participants were white British and females outnumbered males, and the authors suggested that clonal diversity may have been underestimated. Only a handful of AZD1222 recipients were SARS-CoV-2 seropositive at baseline, limiting conclusions about previously exposed vaccinees. Reportedly, almost half of the unique spike-specific TCRs recognized epitopes lying outside the regions that are mutated in the B.1.351 and B.1.1.7 variants. Because no samples from the day 14 peak response were available, repertoires could be characterized only after the peak T cell response. The 56-69-year group was small, and its depth increase did not reach significance, likely because of low power. After two AZD1222 doses, both the breadth and the depth of spike-specific TCRs were significantly higher than at day 0 and than in MenACWY recipients. The vaccine-associated CD4 TCRs covered the entire spike protein, and the dominant responses fell in regions 160-218 and 743-854.

Comment on this clone: Its recognized antigen is unknown. Base-call qualities are not available, and no considerably larger clone is one nucleotide away.

What the time point label conveys for this sample: baseline before first vaccination. Samples from vaccinated people were obtained from the UK trials COV001 and COV002, which included a single-blind randomized controlled phase 2/3 trial of AZD1222 (ChAdOx1 nCoV-19) in healthy adults. For TCRbeta chain sequencing, PBMC samples were collected from trial participants at day 0 and at day 28 after the second dose. Sequenced material: peripheral blood, taken on day 0 of AZD1222 vaccination. The TCR originated in an adult in good health. The V gene is TRBV18 and the J gene is TRBJ1-5, with 8 middle bases fitting TRBD1. The CDR3 protein sequence reads: CASSPTGDDQPQHF. The DNA sequence reads TGTGCCAGCTCACCGACAGGGGACGATCAGCCCCAGCATTTT.